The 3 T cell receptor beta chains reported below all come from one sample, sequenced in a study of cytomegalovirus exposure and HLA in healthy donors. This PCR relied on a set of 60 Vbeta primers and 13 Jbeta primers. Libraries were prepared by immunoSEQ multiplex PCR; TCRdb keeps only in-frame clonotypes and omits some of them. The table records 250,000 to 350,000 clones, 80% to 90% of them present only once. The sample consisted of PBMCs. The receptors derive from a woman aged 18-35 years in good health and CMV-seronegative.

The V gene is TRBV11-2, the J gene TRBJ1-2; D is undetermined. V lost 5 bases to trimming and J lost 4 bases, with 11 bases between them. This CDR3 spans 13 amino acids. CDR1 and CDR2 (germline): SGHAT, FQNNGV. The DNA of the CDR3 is TGTGCCAGCAGCCCCTACCTTGTCTATGGCTACACCTTC. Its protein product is CASSPYLVYGYTF.

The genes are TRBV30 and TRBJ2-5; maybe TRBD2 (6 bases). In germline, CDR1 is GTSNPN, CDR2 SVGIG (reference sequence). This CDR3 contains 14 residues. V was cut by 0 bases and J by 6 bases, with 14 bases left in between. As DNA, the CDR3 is TGTGCCTGGAGTGTACCTTCGGGGGACCAGACCCAGTACTTC. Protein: CAWSVPSGDQTQYF.

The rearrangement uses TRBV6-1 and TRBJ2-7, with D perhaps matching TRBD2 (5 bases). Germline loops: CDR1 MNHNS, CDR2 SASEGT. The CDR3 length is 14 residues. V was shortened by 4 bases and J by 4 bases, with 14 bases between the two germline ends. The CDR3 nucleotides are TGTGCCAGCAGTGTAGCATGGGAGAGATACGAGCAGTACTTC. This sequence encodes CASSVAWERYEQYF.